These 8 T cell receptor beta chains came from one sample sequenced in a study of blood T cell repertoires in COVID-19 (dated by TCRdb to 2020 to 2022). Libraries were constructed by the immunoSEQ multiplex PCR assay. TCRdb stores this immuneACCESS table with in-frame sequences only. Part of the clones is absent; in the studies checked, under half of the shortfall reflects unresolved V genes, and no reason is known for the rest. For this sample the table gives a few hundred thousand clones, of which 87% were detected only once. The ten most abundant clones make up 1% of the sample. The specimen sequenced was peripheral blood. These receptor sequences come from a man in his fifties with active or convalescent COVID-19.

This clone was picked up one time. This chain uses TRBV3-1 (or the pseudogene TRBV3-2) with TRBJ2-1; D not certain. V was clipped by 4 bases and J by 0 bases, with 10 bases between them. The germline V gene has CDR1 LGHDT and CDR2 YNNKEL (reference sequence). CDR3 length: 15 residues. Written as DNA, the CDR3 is TGTGCCAGCAGCCCCTCACTGAGCTCCTACAATGAGCAGTTCTTC. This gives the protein CASSPSLSSYNEQFF.

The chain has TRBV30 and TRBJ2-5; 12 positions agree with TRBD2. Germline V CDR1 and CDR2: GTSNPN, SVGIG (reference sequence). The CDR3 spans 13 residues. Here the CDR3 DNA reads TGTGCTGCCTGGACTAGCGGGGTAGAGACCCAGTACTTC. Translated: CAAWTSGVETQYF. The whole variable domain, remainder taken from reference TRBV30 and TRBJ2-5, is SQTIHQWPATLVQPVGSPLSLECTVEGTSNPNLYWYRQAAGRGLQLLFYSVGIGQISSEVPQNLSASRPQDRQFILSSKKLLLSDSGFYLCAAWTSGVETQYFGPGTRLLVL.

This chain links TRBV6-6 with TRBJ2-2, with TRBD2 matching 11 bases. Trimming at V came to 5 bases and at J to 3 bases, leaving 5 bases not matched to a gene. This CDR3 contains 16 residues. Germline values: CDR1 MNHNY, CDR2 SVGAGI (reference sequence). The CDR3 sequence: CASSIPSGRYTGELFF. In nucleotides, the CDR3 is TGTGCCAGCAGTATCCCTAGCGGGAGGTACACCGGGGAGCTGTTTTTT.

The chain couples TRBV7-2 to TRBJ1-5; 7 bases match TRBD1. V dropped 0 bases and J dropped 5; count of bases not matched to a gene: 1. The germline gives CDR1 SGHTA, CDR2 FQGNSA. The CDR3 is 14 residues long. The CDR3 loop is CASSLARGDQPQHF. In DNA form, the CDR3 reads TGTGCCAGCAGCTTAGCCAGGGGGGATCAGCCCCAGCATTTT.

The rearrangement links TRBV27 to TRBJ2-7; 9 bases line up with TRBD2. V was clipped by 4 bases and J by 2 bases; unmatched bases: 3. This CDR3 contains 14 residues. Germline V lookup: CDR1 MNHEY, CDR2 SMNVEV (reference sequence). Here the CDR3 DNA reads TGTGCCAGCAGTTCTAGCGGGGTACCCTACGAGCAGTACTTC. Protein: CASSSSGVPYEQYF.

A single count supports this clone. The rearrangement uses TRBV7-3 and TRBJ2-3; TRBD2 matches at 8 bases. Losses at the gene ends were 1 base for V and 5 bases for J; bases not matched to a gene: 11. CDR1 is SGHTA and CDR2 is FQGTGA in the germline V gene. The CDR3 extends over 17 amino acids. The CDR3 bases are TGTGCCAGCAGCTTAAACGCTCCCCGCAGCGGGAGAGATACGCAGTATTTT. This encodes CASSLNAPRSGRDTQYF.

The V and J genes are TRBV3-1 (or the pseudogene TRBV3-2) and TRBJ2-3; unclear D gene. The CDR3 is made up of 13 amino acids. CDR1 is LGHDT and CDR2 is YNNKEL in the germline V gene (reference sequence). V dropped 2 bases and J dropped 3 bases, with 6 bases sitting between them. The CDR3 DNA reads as TGTGCCAGCAGCCAACAGTATACAGATACGCAGTATTTT. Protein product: CASSQQYTDTQYF.

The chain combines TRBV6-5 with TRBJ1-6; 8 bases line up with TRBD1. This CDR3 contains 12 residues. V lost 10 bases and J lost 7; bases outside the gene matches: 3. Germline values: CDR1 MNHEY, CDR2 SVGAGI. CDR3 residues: CAIRTGNSPLHF. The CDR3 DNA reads TGTGCCATTCGGACAGGGAATTCACCCCTCCACTTT.